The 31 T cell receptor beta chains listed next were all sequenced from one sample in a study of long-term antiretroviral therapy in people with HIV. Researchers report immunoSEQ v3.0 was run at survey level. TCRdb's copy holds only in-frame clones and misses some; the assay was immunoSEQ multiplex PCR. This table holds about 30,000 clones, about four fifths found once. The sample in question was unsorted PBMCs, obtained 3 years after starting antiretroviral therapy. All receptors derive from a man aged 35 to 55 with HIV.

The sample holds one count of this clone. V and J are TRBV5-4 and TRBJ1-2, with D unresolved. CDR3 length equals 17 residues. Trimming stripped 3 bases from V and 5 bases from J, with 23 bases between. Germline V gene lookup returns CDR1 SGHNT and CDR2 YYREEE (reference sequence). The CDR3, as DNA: TGTGCCAGCAGCTCGGACTCGGACGGAACGAAACTGTATGGCTACACCTTC. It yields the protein CASSSDSDGTKLYGYTF.

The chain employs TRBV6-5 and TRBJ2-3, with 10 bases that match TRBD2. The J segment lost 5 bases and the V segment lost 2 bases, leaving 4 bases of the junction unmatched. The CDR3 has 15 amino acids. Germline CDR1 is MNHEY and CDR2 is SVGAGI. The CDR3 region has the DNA TGTGCCAGCAGTTACCTAGCGGGAGCTCAAGATACGCAGTATTTT. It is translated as CASSYLAGAQDTQYF.

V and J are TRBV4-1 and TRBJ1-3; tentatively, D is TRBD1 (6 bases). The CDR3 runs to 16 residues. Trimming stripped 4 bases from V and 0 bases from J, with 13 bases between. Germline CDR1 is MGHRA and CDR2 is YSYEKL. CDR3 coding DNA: TGCGCCAGCAGCCCACAGGGCCTATTCTCTGGAAACACCATATATTTT. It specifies CASSPQGLFSGNTIYF.

The CDR3 protein is CAASGLASNEQFF. The CDR3 nucleotides are TGTGCCGCCTCTGGACTAGCGAGCAATGAGCAGTTCTTC. The chain has TRBV6-6 and TRBJ2-1, with TRBD2 identical over 9 bases. Trimming at V came to 11 bases and at J to 6 bases, leaving 8 bases not matched to a gene. CDR3 length: 13 residues. Germline CDR1 and CDR2: MNHNY and SVGAGI (reference sequence).

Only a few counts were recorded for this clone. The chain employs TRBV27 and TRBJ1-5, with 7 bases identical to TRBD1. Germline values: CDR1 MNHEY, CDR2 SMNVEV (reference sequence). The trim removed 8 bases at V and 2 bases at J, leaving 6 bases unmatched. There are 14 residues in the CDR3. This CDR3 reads CASRSGTGNQPQHF. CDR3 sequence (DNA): TGTGCCAGCCGGTCAGGGACAGGCAATCAGCCCCAGCATTTT.

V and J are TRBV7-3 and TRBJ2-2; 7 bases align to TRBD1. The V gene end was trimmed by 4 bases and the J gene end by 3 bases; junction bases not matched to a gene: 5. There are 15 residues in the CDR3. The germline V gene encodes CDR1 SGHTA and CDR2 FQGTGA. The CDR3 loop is CASSSQGEHTGELFF. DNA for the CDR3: TGTGCCAGCAGCTCCCAGGGGGAGCACACCGGGGAGCTGTTTTTT.

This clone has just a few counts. This CDR3 is CASSAAGHATNEKLFF. The CDR3 bases are TGTGCCAGCAGTGCGGCGGGACACGCAACTAATGAAAAACTGTTTTTT. The V and J genes are TRBV28 and TRBJ1-4; tentative D call: TRBD1 (6 bases). From germline, CDR1 is MDHEN and CDR2 SYDVKM. The CDR3 extends over 16 amino acids. V gave up 5 bases and J gave up 0 bases, with 13 bases separating them.

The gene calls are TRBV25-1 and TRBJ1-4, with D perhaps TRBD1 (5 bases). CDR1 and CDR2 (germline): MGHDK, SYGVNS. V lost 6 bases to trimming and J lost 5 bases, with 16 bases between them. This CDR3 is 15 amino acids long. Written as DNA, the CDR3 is TGTGCCAGCAGGCCCTCGGGTGGGACGAATGAAAAACTGTTTTTT. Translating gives CASRPSGGTNEKLFF.

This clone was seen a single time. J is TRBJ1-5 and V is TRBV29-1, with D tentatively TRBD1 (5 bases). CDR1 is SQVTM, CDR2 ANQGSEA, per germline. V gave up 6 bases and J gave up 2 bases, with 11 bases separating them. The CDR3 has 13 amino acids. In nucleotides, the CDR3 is TGCAGCGTAGGTGAAGGGGGCAATCAGCCCCAGCATTTT. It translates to CSVGEGGNQPQHF.

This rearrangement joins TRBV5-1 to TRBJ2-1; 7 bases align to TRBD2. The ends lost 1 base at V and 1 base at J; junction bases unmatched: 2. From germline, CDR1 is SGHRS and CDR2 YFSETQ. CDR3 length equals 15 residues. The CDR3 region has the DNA TGCGCCAGCAGCTTGAGCGGGGTTTCCTACAATGAGCAGTTCTTC. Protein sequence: CASSLSGVSYNEQFF.

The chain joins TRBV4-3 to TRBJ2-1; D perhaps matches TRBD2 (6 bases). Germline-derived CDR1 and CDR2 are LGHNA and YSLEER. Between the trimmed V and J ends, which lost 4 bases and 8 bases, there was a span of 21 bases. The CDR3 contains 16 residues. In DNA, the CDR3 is TGCGCCAGCAGCCCAGACCCCGGGTCAGGGAGGCATGAGCAGTTCTTC. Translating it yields CASSPDPGSGRHEQFF.

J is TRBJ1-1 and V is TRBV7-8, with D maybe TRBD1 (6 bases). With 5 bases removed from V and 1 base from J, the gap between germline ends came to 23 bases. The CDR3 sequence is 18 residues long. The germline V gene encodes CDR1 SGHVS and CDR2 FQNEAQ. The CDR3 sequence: CASSQRGHRTPQNTEAFF. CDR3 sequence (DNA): TGTGCCAGCAGCCAACGGGGACACAGGACCCCGCAGAACACTGAAGCTTTCTTT.

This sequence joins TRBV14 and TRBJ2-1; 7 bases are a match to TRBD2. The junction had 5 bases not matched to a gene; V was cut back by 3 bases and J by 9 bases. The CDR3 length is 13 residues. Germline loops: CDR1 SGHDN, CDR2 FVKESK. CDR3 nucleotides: TGTGCCAGCAGCCAGTTTTTAGCGGGTGAGCAGTTCTTC. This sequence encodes CASSQFLAGEQFF. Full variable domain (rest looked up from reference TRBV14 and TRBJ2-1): EAGVTQFPSHSVIEKGQTVTLRCDPISGHDNLYWYRRVMGKEIKFLLHFVKESKQDESGMPNNRFLAERTGGTYSTLKVQPAELEDSGVYFCASSQFLAGEQFFGPGTRLTVL.

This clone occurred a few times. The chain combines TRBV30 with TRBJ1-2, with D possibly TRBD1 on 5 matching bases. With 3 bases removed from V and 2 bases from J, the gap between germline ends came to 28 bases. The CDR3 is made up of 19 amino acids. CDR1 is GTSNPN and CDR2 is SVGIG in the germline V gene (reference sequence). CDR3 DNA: TGTGCCTGGAGGGGGGATTGGTGGCAGGAAGACGCCGGGAACTATGGCTACACCTTC. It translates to CAWRGDWWQEDAGNYGYTF. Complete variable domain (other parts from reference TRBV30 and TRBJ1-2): SQTIHQWPATLVQPVGSPLSLECTVEGTSNPNLYWYRQAAGRGLQLLFYSVGIGQISSEVPQNLSASRPQDRQFILSSKKLLLSDSGFYLCAWRGDWWQEDAGNYGYTFGSGTRLTVV.

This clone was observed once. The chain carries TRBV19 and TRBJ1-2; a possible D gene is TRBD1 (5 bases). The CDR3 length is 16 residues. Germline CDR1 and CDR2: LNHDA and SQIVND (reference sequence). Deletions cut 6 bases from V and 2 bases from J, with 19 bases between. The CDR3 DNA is TGTGCCAGTAGACCTCCCGGGGGGGAGACCAACTATGGCTACACCTTC. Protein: CASRPPGGETNYGYTF. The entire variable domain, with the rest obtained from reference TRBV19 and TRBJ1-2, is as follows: DGGITQSPKYLFRKEGQNVTLSCEQNLNHDAMYWYRQDPGQGLRLIYYSQIVNDFQKGDIAEGYSVSREKKESFPLTVTSAQKNPTAFYLCASRPPGGETNYGYTFGSGTRLTVV.

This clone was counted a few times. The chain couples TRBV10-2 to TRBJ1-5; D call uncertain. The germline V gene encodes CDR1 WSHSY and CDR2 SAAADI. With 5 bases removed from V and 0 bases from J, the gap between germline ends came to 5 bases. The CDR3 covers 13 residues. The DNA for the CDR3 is TGCGCCAGCAGTTGGGATAGCAATCAGCCCCAGCATTTT. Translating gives CASSWDSNQPQHF.

The DNA of the CDR3 is TGTGCCAGCAGTTTACAGTCCTCGGGGGGCATTCAGTACTTC. Amino acids: CASSLQSSGGIQYF. V and J are TRBV6-6 and TRBJ2-4; 7 positions match TRBD2. V trimming: 4 bases; J trimming: 9 bases; junction bases outside the gene matches: 9. This CDR3 contains 14 residues. In germline, CDR1 is MNHNY, CDR2 SVGAGI (reference sequence).

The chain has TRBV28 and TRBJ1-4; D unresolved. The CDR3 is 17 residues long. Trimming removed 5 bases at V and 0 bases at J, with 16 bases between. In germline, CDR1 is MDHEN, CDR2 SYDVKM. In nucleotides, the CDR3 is TGTGCCAGCAGTCCGAGGAGGGAGACTTCAACTAATGAAAAACTGTTTTTT. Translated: CASSPRRETSTNEKLFF.

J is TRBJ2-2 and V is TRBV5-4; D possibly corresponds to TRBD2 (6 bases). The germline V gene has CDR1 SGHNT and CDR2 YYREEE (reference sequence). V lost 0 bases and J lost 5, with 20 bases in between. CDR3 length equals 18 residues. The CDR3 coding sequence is TGTGCCAGCAGCTTGGGACTGGTGGGTGGGGGGACGACCGGGGAGCTGTTTTTT. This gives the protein CASSLGLVGGGTTGELFF.

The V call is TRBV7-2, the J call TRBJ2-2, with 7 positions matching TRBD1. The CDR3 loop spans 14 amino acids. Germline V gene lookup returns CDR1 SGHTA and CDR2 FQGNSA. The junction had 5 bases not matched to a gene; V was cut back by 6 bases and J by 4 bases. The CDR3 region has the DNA TGTGCCAGCAGAGCACAGGGGACCACCGGGGAGCTGTTTTTT. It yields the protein CASRAQGTTGELFF.

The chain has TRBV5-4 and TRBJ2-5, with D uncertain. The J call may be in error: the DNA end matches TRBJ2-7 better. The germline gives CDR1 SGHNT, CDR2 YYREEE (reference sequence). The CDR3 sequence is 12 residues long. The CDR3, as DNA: TGTGCCAGCAGTTCCAAGCTTTACGAGCAGTACTTC. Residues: CASSSKLYEQYF.

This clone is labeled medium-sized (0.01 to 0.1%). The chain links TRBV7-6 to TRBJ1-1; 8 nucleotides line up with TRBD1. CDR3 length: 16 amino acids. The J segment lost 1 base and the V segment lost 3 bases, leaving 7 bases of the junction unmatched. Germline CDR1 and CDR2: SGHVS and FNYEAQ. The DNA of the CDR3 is TGTGCCAGCAGCTTGGGGGGAGGGACAGGGAACACTGAAGCTTTCTTT. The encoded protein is CASSLGGGTGNTEAFF. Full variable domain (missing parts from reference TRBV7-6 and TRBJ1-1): GAGVSQSPRYKVTKRGQDVALRCDPISGHVSLYWYRQALGQGPEFLTYFNYEAQQDKSGLPNDRFSAERPEGSISTLTIQRTEQRDSAMYRCASSLGGGTGNTEAFFGQGTRLTVV.

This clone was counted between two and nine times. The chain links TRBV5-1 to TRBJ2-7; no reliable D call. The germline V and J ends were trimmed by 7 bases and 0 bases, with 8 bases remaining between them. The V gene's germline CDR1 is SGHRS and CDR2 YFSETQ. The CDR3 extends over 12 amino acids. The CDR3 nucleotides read TGCGCCAGCGGAAGTAACTCCTACGAGCAGTACTTC. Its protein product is CASGSNSYEQYF.

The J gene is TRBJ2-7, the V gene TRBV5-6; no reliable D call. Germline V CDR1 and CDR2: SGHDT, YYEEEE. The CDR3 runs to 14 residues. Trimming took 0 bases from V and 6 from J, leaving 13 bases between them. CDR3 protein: CASSLGGSSSEQYF. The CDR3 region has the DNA TGTGCCAGCAGCTTGGGTGGGTCTTCTTCCGAGCAGTACTTC.

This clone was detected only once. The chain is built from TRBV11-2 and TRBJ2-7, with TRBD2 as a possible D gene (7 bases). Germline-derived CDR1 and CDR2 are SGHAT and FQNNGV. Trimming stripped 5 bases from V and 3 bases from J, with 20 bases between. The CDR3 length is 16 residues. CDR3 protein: CASSLSLGGGSYEQYF. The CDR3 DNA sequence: TGTGCCAGCAGCCTAAGCCTTGGGGGCGGGAGCTACGAGCAGTACTTC.

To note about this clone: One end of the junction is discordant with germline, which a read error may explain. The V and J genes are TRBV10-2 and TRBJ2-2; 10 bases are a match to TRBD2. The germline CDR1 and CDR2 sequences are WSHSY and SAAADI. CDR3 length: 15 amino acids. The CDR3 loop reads CASSAGGPKTGELFF. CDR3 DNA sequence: TGCGCCAGTTCAGCGGGAGGGCCGAAGACCGGGGAGCTGTTTTTT.

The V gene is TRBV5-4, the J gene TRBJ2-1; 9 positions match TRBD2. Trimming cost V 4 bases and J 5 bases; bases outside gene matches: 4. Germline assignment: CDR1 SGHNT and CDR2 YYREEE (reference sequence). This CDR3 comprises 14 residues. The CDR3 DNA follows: TGTGCCAGCAGCCTTGCGGGGGGGAACAATGAGCAGTTCTTC. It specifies CASSLAGGNNEQFF.

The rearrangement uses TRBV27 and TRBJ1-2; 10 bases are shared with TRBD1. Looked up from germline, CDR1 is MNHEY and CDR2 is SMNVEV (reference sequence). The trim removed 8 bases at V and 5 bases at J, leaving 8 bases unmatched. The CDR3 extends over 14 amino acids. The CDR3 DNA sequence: TGTGCCAGCGGCCGGACAGGGGGAATTTATGGCTACACCTTC. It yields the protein CASGRTGGIYGYTF.

The CDR3 here is CASSLASGGSPYEQYF. The DNA of the CDR3 is TGTGCCAGCAGCTTAGCTAGCGGGGGGTCACCGTACGAGCAGTACTTC. The gene calls are TRBV7-8 and TRBJ2-7; 10 nucleotides match TRBD2. CDR1 and CDR2 from the germline V gene are SGHVS and FQNEAQ. The CDR3 extends over 16 amino acids. V gave up 0 bases and J gave up 4 bases; unmatched junction bases: 6. Variable domain in full (rest from reference TRBV7-8 and TRBJ2-7): GAGVSQSPRYKVAKRGQDVALRCDPISGHVSLFWYQQALGQGPEFLTYFQNEAQLDKSGLPSDRFFAERPEGSVSTLKIQRTQQEDSAVYLCASSLASGGSPYEQYFGPGTRLTVT.

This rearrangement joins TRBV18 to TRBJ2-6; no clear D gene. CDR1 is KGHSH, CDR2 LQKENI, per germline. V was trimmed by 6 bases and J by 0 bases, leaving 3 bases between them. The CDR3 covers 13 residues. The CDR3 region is CASSLSGANVLTF. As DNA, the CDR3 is TGTGCCAGCTCCCTCTCTGGGGCCAACGTCCTGACTTTC.

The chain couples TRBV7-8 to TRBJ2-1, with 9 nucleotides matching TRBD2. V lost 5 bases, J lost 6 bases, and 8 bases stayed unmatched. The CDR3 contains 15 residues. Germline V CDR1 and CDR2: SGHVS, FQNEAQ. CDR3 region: CASSPRPSGANEQFF. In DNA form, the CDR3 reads TGTGCCAGCAGCCCTAGGCCTAGCGGGGCCAATGAGCAGTTCTTC.